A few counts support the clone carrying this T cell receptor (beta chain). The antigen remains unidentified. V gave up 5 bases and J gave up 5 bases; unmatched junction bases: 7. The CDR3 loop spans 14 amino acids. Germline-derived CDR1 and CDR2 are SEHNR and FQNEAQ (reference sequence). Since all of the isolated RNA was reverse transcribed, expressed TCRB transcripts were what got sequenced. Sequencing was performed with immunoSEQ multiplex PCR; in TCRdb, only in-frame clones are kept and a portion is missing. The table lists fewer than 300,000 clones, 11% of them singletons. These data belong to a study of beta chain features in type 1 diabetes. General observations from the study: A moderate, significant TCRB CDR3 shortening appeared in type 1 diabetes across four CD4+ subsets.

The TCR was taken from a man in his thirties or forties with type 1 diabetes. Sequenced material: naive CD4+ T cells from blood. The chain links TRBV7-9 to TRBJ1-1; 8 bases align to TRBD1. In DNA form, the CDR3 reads TGTGCCAGCAGCACACAGGGGGGAGAAACTGAAGCTTTCTTT. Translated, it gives CASSTQGGETEAFF.